Presented here are 17 T cell receptor beta chains from one specimen sequenced in a study of post-analysis software for immune sequencing data. TCR beta libraries were prepared from cDNA with unique molecular identifiers. A single record per CDR3 protein comes from TCRdb applying MiXCR to the PCR reads. The top ten hold 4% to 6% of the sample, which has about 260,000 distinct CDR3 sequences, 30% to 45% seen once. Regarding the study as a whole: A handful of TRBV segments occurring more often in patients than controls included TRBV5-6, TRBV5-1 and TRBV20-1.

Their recognized antigens are unknown. The sample was blood. Every receptor here comes from a girl under 18 with multiple sclerosis.

A few counts support this clonotype. This rearrangement joins TRBV27 to TRBJ2-1; D not resolved. In germline, CDR1 is MNHEY, CDR2 SMNVEV (reference sequence). The CDR3 runs to 15 residues. Trimming took off 7 bases at V and 6 bases at J, with 19 bases between the two ends. This CDR3 is CASIPASPFGNEQFF. CDR3 sequence (DNA): TGTGCCAGCATCCCGGCGAGCCCCTTTGGCAATGAGCAGTTCTTC.

This clonotype was seen ten or more times. The rearrangement uses TRBV12-3 or TRBV12-4 and TRBJ1-1, with unresolved D. The CDR3 consists of 15 residues. The V and J ends lost 6 bases and 0 bases respectively, with 14 bases between them. CDR3 region: CASSLGRWVNTEAFF. The CDR3 coding sequence is TGTGCCAGCAGCCTGGGCAGGTGGGTGAACACTGAAGCTTTCTTT.

There are many counts of this clonotype. The chain combines TRBV20-1 with TRBJ2-1; the match to TRBD2 covers 8 bases. The germline V gene has CDR1 DFQATT and CDR2 SNEGSKA (reference sequence). After removal of 3 bases from V and 6 bases from J, the junction contained 7 bases not matched to a gene. This CDR3 comprises 14 residues. DNA of the CDR3: TGCAGTGCTAGTGCGAGCGGGAGCGGCAATGAGCAGTTCTTC. Translation gives CSASASGSGNEQFF.

Many counts were recorded for this clonotype. V gene TRBV2 combines with J gene TRBJ2-1; 11 nucleotides align to TRBD1. This CDR3 is built from 14 residues. Unmatched junction bases numbered 6, after V lost 8 bases and J lost 6 bases. The V gene's germline CDR1 is SNHLY and CDR2 FYNNEI. The CDR3 DNA is TGTGCCAGCGGGCAGGACAGGGGGCCCAATGAGCAGTTCTTC. This translates into CASGQDRGPNEQFF.

This clonotype was seen repeatedly, ten times or more. The chain uses TRBV5-5 and TRBJ1-1; maybe TRBD1 (5 bases). Trimming stripped 7 bases from V and 4 bases from J, with 14 bases between. The CDR3 contains 13 residues. CDR1 and CDR2 (germline): SGHKS, YYEKEE (reference sequence). CDR3 coding DNA: TGTGCCAGCGCCTCCACAGGCGGCACTGAAGCTTTCTTT. This encodes CASASTGGTEAFF.

CDR3 region: CSVEGYQETQYF. CDR3 nucleotide sequence: TGCAGCGTTGAAGGGTACCAAGAGACCCAGTACTTC. V usage is TRBV29-1 and J usage is TRBJ2-5; no reliable D call. The CDR3 runs 12 residues. V lost 1 base, J lost 0 bases, and 3 bases lay in between. Germline V gene sequence: CDR1 SQVTM, CDR2 ANQGSEA.

This clonotype appeared many times. The CDR3 protein is CASSLITNEQFF. Written as DNA, the CDR3 is TGTGCCAGCAGCTTAATCACCAATGAGCAGTTCTTC. J is TRBJ2-1 and V is TRBV11-2; D ambiguous. This CDR3 spans 12 amino acids. V shed 2 bases and J shed 6 bases, with 5 bases lying between them. Germline-derived CDR1 and CDR2 are SGHAT and FQNNGV.

The chain uses TRBV5-1 and TRBJ1-1; TRBD1 matches 12 bases. The CDR3 is 16 residues long. Germline V lookup: CDR1 SGHRS, CDR2 YFSETQ. The trim removed 1 base at V and 6 bases at J, leaving 7 bases unmatched. The CDR3 here is CASSLSGTGGGPEAFF. CDR3 nucleotide sequence: TGCGCCAGCAGCTTGAGTGGGACAGGGGGCGGTCCTGAAGCTTTCTTT.

The gene calls are TRBV19 and TRBJ1-1, with D unclear. V was trimmed by 3 bases and J by 0 bases, leaving 14 bases between them. This CDR3 is 16 amino acids long. Germline loops: CDR1 LNHDA, CDR2 SQIVND (reference sequence). CDR3 nucleotides: TGTGCCAGTAGTATCCGGGGAGGGAACATGAACACTGAAGCTTTCTTT. It codes for CASSIRGGNMNTEAFF.

At least ten counts were recorded for this clonotype. The chain links TRBV20-1 to TRBJ2-1; 12 bases align to TRBD2. Germline V gives CDR1 DFQATT, CDR2 SNEGSKA (reference sequence). With V trimmed by 1 base and J by 7 bases, 2 bases remained unmatched. The CDR3 covers 14 residues. CDR3 amino acids: CSARGLAGGNEQFF. Written as DNA, the CDR3 is TGCAGTGCTAGAGGGCTAGCGGGGGGGAATGAGCAGTTCTTC.

To note about this clonotype: A much larger clone lies one base from this, so it may be a read error. The chain uses TRBV9 and TRBJ2-1; 7 bases map to TRBD2. Germline lookup yields CDR1 SGDLS and CDR2 YYNGEE. Trimming cost V 4 bases and J 8 bases; bases outside gene matches: 9. This CDR3 is built from 14 residues. The CDR3 sequence is CASSPETSPDEQFF. Written as DNA, the CDR3 is TGTGCCAGCAGCCCCGAGACTAGCCCGGATGAGCAGTTCTTC.

At least ten counts were recorded for this clonotype. The chain couples TRBV27 to TRBJ1-6; D call uncertain. The V end was cut by 3 bases, the J end by 13 bases, with 13 bases between. There are 13 residues in the CDR3. Germline CDR1 is MNHEY and CDR2 is SMNVEV (reference sequence). CDR3 DNA: TGTGCCAGCAGTTTGGGTCCGCTCAATCCCCTCCACTTT. This sequence encodes CASSLGPLNPLHF.

The chain links TRBV20-1 to TRBJ1-2; 9 bases fit TRBD1. CDR3 length: 12 residues. The V and J ends lost 2 bases and 12 bases, in that order; junction bases with no gene match: 7. Looked up from germline, CDR1 is DFQATT and CDR2 is SNEGSKA (reference sequence). CDR3 in DNA: TGCAGTGCTAGAAAGGGGGGGACAGGGAACACCTTC. This translates into CSARKGGTGNTF.

The count of this clonotype is one. V and J are TRBV20-1 and TRBJ1-1; no clear D gene. V lost 6 bases and J lost 0, with 14 bases in between. From germline, CDR1 is DFQATT and CDR2 SNEGSKA (reference sequence). The CDR3 spans 14 residues. The DNA for the CDR3 is TGCAGTGCCCAGCCGGGAAGACTGAACACTGAAGCTTTCTTT. Its translation is CSAQPGRLNTEAFF.

This clonotype turned up a few times. A much larger clone lies one base from this, so it may be a read error. This chain connects TRBV5-1 to TRBJ2-1; D is perhaps TRBD1 (5 bases). Trimming removed 3 bases from V and 8 bases from J, with 15 bases in between. Germline CDR1 SGHRS, CDR2 YFSETQ. The CDR3 has 14 amino acids. The CDR3 loop is CASSWEAGRDEQFF. Written as DNA, the CDR3 is TGCGCCAGCAGCTGGGAAGCAGGGCGAGATGAGCAGTTCTTC.

Concerning this clonotype: This may be a read error: a much more frequent sequence differs by one nucleotide. CDR3 nucleotides: TGTGCCAGCAGTGGGAGGGATAGCGGTGATGAGCAGTTCTTC. It encodes CASSGRDSGDEQFF. This sequence joins TRBV28 and TRBJ2-1, with TRBD2 identical over 7 bases. Germline values: CDR1 MDHEN, CDR2 SYDVKM. CDR3 size: 14 residues. With 5 bases clipped from V and 8 bases from J, the junction kept 9 bases outside the gene matches.

This clonotype was detected only a few times. CDR3 amino acids: CASSPFNRGNNQPQHF. CDR3 coding DNA: TGTGCCAGCAGCCCCTTCAACAGGGGAAACAATCAGCCCCAGCATTTT. V gene TRBV12-3 or TRBV12-4 combines with J gene TRBJ1-5; 7 nucleotides line up with TRBD1. The length of the CDR3 is 16 residues. With V trimmed by 6 bases and J by 3 bases, 11 bases remained unmatched.